This T cell receptor (beta chain) comes out of a study of early T cells in non-severe SARS-CoV-2 infection. MiXCR, applied by TCRdb to the 5' RACE reads, yields one record per CDR3 protein. The sample has tens of thousands of distinct CDR3 sequences, around 12% seen once. The material sequenced was whole blood, taken at baseline. The TCR comes from an adult who was a healthcare worker with PCR-confirmed SARS-CoV-2 infection or an uninfected control (not recorded which). The donor label of this sample is uncertain.

CDR3 protein: CASSRGQVNTEAFF. CDR3 in DNA: TGTGCCAGCAGCCGCGGACAGGTGAACACTGAAGCTTTCTTT. This sequence joins TRBV3-1 and TRBJ1-1, with 7 bases identical to TRBD1. The CDR3 spans 14 residues. Germline V lookup: CDR1 LGHDT, CDR2 YNNKEL (reference sequence). J was trimmed by 0 bases and V by 4 bases; bases with no gene match: 2.